A selection of T cell receptor beta chains follows, all from one sample in a study of Ad26.COV2.S vaccination and SARS-CoV-2 variants. TCRdb's copy holds only in-frame clones and misses some; the assay was immunoSEQ multiplex PCR. The profile shows roughly 320,000 clones, around 86% of them singletons. The specimen comprised peripheral blood, sampled in a trial of Ad26.COV2.S vaccine versus placebo. These receptors came from a person aged 18-60 years who received the Ad26.COV2.S COVID-19 vaccine or a placebo. The CDR3 runs from the conserved cysteine through the conserved F or W. D genes are given only for firm matches. Clone size is stated in some rows and not others, as once, few, many or a class when expanded.

j_call,d_call,v_call,clone_size,cdr3_nt,cdr3_aa
TRBJ1-5,.,TRBV4-1,.,TGCGCCAGCAGACCAGACAGCGCAAGCAATCAGCCCCAGCATTTT,CASRPDSASNQPQHF
TRBJ2-4,.,TRBV27,.,TGTGCCAGCAGTTTAGGTAGGCGAAACATTCAGTACTTC,CASSLGRRNIQYF
TRBJ2-2,.,TRBV2,.,TGTGCCAGCAGTCAACACGACGCGAACACCGGGGAGCTGTTTTTT,CASSQHDANTGELFF
TRBJ2-2,.,TRBV2,.,TGTGCCAGCAGTGCAGGGAGAAACACCGGGGAGCTGTTTTTT,CASSAGRNTGELFF
TRBJ1-1,.,TRBV2,few,TGTGCCAGCAGCACTGGGGGGTATACTGAAGCTTTCTTT,CASSTGGYTEAFF
TRBJ1-1,.,TRBV18,.,TGTGCCAGCTCACCCGCTTCCAGGGGAGTGGAAGCTTTCTTT,CASSPASRGVEAFF
TRBJ2-7,TRBD1,TRBV19,.,TGTGCCAGTAGTGCAAACGACAGGGGCTCCTACGAGCAGTACTTC,CASSANDRGSYEQYF
TRBJ1-1,.,TRBV7-9,.,TGTGCCAGCAGCTTAGAGTCCACGGTGAACACTGAAGCTTTCTTT,CASSLESTVNTEAFF
TRBJ2-1,.,TRBV5-1,.,TGCGCCAGCAGCTTGGAATCTTTGGGGTACAATGAGCAGTTCTTC,CASSLESLGYNEQFF
TRBJ2-3,.,TRBV19,.,TGTGCCAGTAGTTTTAGGGCACCTAGCACAGATACGCAGTATTTT,CASSFRAPSTDTQYF
TRBJ2-2,.,TRBV27,.,TGTGCCAGCAGTTTAGTAACCGGGGAGCTGTTTTTT,CASSLVTGELFF
TRBJ2-1,TRBD2,TRBV5-1,.,TGCGCCAGCAGCTTTCTAGCGGGGGCACCTAATGAGCAGTTCTTC,CASSFLAGAPNEQFF
TRBJ2-7,.,TRBV5-8,.,TGTGCCAGCAGCTTCCTAATTAGGGTGGGCGAGCAGTACTTC,CASSFLIRVGEQYF
TRBJ2-5,.,TRBV5-1,.,TGCGCCAGCAGCTTACAGGGTAATCGCCAAGAGACCCAGTACTTC,CASSLQGNRQETQYF
TRBJ1-1,.,TRBV6-5,.,TGTGCCAGCAGCCCCGAGGCGGTCACTGAAGCTTTCTTT,CASSPEAVTEAFF
TRBJ1-2,.,TRBV6-5,once,TGTGCCAGCACCGGGGCCCAGGGGAGTGCTGGTGGCTACACCTTC,CASTGAQGSAGGYTF
TRBJ1-4,.,TRBV5-5,.,TGTGCCAGCAGACCCGGGACGGAAGATGAAAAACTGTTTTTT,CASRPGTEDEKLFF
TRBJ1-1,.,TRBV6-2/TRBV6-3,.,TGTGCCAGCAGTTACTCGACCGGCCGAATGTTTCCCACGGGAGCTTTCTTT,CASSYSTGRMFPTGAFF
TRBJ2-5,.,TRBV5-4,once,TGTGCCAGCAGCTTGGTTGGGGCGGGAGAGACCCAGTACTTC,CASSLVGAGETQYF
TRBJ2-2,.,TRBV5-1,.,TGCGCCAGCAGCTTGAGAGGGAGCGACACCGGGGAGCTGTTTTTT,CASSLRGSDTGELFF
TRBJ2-7,TRBD2,TRBV7-9,.,TGTGCCAGCAGCCTGACTAGCGGGGGGGCCAACGAGCAGTACTTC,CASSLTSGGANEQYF
TRBJ1-4,TRBD1,TRBV5-1,.,TGCGCCAGCAGCTTAGAAGGACAGGGCGCAAGTGAAAAACTGTTTTTT,CASSLEGQGASEKLFF
TRBJ2-7,TRBD1,TRBV11-1,.,TGTGCCAGCAGCATAGGACAGGGTAGAGGCGAGCAGTACTTC,CASSIGQGRGEQYF
TRBJ1-4,.,TRBV3-1/TRBV3-2,.,TGTGCCAGCAGCCAAGATCTTGGTGAAAAACTGTTTTTT,CASSQDLGEKLFF
TRBJ1-4,TRBD1,TRBV12-5,.,TGTGCTAGTGGTCCAGGGGGCTTTACTAATGAAAAACTGTTTTTT,CASGPGGFTNEKLFF
TRBJ2-5,.,TRBV7-6,.,TGTGCCAGCAGCGACTTACAGGGACGACAAGAGACCCAGTACTTC,CASSDLQGRQETQYF
TRBJ2-3,.,TRBV30,.,TGTGCCTGGAGTGTGAAGGGCCGCACAGATACGCAGTATTTT,CAWSVKGRTDTQYF
TRBJ1-2,.,TRBV18,.,TGTGCCAGCTCACCCGCAGGGAAGAACTATGGCTACACCTTC,CASSPAGKNYGYTF
TRBJ2-2,.,TRBV4-1,.,TGCGCCAGCAGCTTCCGGGACCAAGCCTCCGGGGAGCTGTTTTTT,CASSFRDQASGELFF
TRBJ1-3,.,TRBV19,.,TGTGCCAGTAACTCGGACATAGGTGGAAACACCATATATTTT,CASNSDIGGNTIYF
TRBJ1-6,.,TRBV2,few,TGTGCCAGCAGGCCCCGATGGGGTGGTGATTCACCCCTCCACTTT,CASRPRWGGDSPLHF
TRBJ1-1,.,TRBV4-2,.,TGTGCCAGCAGCCAAGCAGGGAGCACTGAAGCTTTCTTT,CASSQAGSTEAFF
TRBJ1-2,.,TRBV7-2,.,TGTGCCAGCAGCCAAGGAGCTAACTATGGCTACACCTTC,CASSQGANYGYTF
TRBJ2-5,TRBD1,TRBV6-2/TRBV6-3,.,TGTGCCAGCAGTTACACCCTAGGGACAGGGAAATTCCAAGAGACCCAGTACTTC,CASSYTLGTGKFQETQYF
TRBJ1-2,TRBD1,TRBV7-8,.,TGTGCCAGCAGTTCCCTAATCTTACAGGGGCAGGGTGGCTACACCTTC,CASSSLILQGQGGYTF
TRBJ2-7,.,TRBV4-1,.,TGCGCCAGCAGCCAAGATGGGCGACAAGCCTACGAGCAGTACTTC,CASSQDGRQAYEQYF
TRBJ2-3,TRBD1,TRBV4-1,.,TGCGCCAGCAGCCAATTTTCCGGGACAGGGCTAACAGATACGCAGTATTTT,CASSQFSGTGLTDTQYF
TRBJ1-1,.,TRBV5-1,.,TGCGCCAGCAGCTCCCGGCGGGGGAGTGACACTGAAGCTTTCTTT,CASSSRRGSDTEAFF
TRBJ2-7,.,TRBV7-8,.,TGTGCCAGCAGCTTAGTGGGGGGTCGGGAGCAGTACTTC,CASSLVGGREQYF
TRBJ2-3,TRBD2,TRBV11-2,.,TGTGCCAGCAGCCCGGGGGGGGATACGCAGTATTTT,CASSPGGDTQYF
TRBJ2-5,.,TRBV7-6,.,TGTGCCAGCAGCTTAGATTACGGCGGGGGCGTTCGGTGGGAGACCCAGTACTTC,CASSLDYGGGVRWETQYF
TRBJ2-2,TRBD2,TRBV7-3,.,TGTGCCAGCAGCTTACTAGCGGGGGACACCGGGGAGCTGTTTTTT,CASSLLAGDTGELFF
TRBJ1-1,TRBD1,TRBV6-5,once,TGTGCCGGCAGGGGGCGAGGGAACACTGAAGCTTTCTTT,CAGRGRGNTEAFF
TRBJ2-7,TRBD1,TRBV4-3,once,TGCGCCAGCAGCCAAGTAAGGACAGGGAACGAGCAGTACTTC,CASSQVRTGNEQYF
TRBJ2-7,TRBD1,TRBV2,.,TGTGCCAGCAGTGACGGGACAGGCTCCTACGAGCAGTACTTC,CASSDGTGSYEQYF
TRBJ2-7,.,TRBV11-3,.,TGTGCCAGCAGCTTAGGCAGGAACTCCTACGAGCAGTACTTC,CASSLGRNSYEQYF
TRBJ2-5,TRBD2,TRBV6-5,.,TGTGCCAGCAGCCGTCAGCGGGGGGGCGGAGAGACCCAGTACTTC,CASSRQRGGGETQYF
TRBJ1-1,.,TRBV4-1,once,TGCGCCAGCAGCACAGGATTTGTGAACACTGAAGCTTTCTTT,CASSTGFVNTEAFF
TRBJ1-2,.,TRBV27,.,TGTGCCAGCAGTTTGGACAGAGCTAACTATGGCTACACCTTC,CASSLDRANYGYTF
TRBJ1-1,.,TRBV2,.,TGTGCCAGCAGTGGACTTAAGGCGGAGTGGGACACTGAAGCTTTCTTT,CASSGLKAEWDTEAFF
TRBJ2-2,.,TRBV7-8,few,TGTGCCAGCAGCTTAGCCACATCGAACACCGGGGAGCTGTTTTTT,CASSLATSNTGELFF
TRBJ2-5,.,TRBV9,.,TGTGCCAGCAGCGTAGAAGGAGCCGAACAAGAGACCCAGTACTTC,CASSVEGAEQETQYF
TRBJ1-1,.,TRBV4-3,.,TGCGCCAGCAGCCAAGGCCCGGCAGGTCGTACGAACACTGAAGCTTTCTTT,CASSQGPAGRTNTEAFF
TRBJ2-6,.,TRBV2,.,TGTGCCAGCAGTGCCGCGTCTGGGGCCAACGTCCTGACTTTC,CASSAASGANVLTF
TRBJ1-2,.,TRBV11-2,once,TGTGCCAGCAGCTTAGTTGCCGGACAATACGGAGACTATGGCTACACCTTC,CASSLVAGQYGDYGYTF
TRBJ2-5,TRBD2,TRBV7-2,.,TGTGCCAGCAGCTTCGCGCGGGGGGCCCGAGAGACCCAGTACTTC,CASSFARGARETQYF
TRBJ2-4,.,TRBV7-6,.,TGTGCCAGCAGCTCCCCGGGCGGGGCGGGAAACATTCAGTACTTC,CASSSPGGAGNIQYF
TRBJ1-1,.,TRBV9,.,TGTGCCAGCAGCGTATTCCACAGGCCCACTGAAGCTTTCTTT,CASSVFHRPTEAFF